This passage covers 8 T cell receptor beta chains from one sample sequenced in a study of cytomegalovirus exposure and HLA in healthy donors. Primers: 60 Vbeta forward and 13 Jbeta reverse. Assay used: immunoSEQ multiplex PCR; TCRdb lists only in-frame clones, some missing. The table includes approximately 190,000 clones, 82% detected once. Specimen: PBMCs. The receptors derive from a woman aged 50 to 65 in good health and CMV-seropositive.

The chain employs TRBV28 and TRBJ1-2; 10 nucleotides align to TRBD1. The junction had 11 bases not matched to a gene; V was cut back by 6 bases and J by 4 bases. From germline, CDR1 is MDHEN and CDR2 SYDVKM. The CDR3 has 16 residues. CDR3 amino acids: CASRETGGDRGYGYTF. As DNA, the CDR3 is TGTGCCAGCAGGGAGACAGGGGGCGATCGGGGCTATGGCTACACCTTC.

The V and J genes are TRBV28 and TRBJ2-1; D may be TRBD1 (6 bases). The V end was cut by 2 bases, the J end by 8 bases, with 13 bases between. The germline CDR1 and CDR2 sequences are MDHEN and SYDVKM. There are 14 residues in the CDR3. The CDR3 nucleotides are TGTGCCAGCAGTTTAGGGGGCAGGGGTGATGAGCAGTTCTTC. Amino acid sequence: CASSLGGRGDEQFF.

The V call is TRBV10-3, the J call TRBJ2-1; D unclear. The CDR3 spans 14 residues. V was cut by 7 bases and J by 3 bases, with 13 bases left in between. Germline V gene lookup returns CDR1 ENHRY and CDR2 SYGVKD. DNA for the CDR3: TGTGCCATCACTCCTGAGGTGGGCTACAATGAGCAGTTCTTC. Residues: CAITPEVGYNEQFF.

V is TRBV6-5 and J is TRBJ1-1, with 9 bases fitting TRBD1. After removal of 2 bases from V and 6 bases from J, the junction contained 7 bases not matched to a gene. The CDR3 is made up of 15 amino acids. Germline CDR1 MNHEY, CDR2 SVGAGI. Written as DNA, the CDR3 is TGTGCCAGCAGTTACCCCGGGACAGGGAATGCTGAAGCTTTCTTT. Translation: CASSYPGTGNAEAFF.

The rearrangement links TRBV7-2 to TRBJ2-3; 9 bases align to TRBD2. The CDR3 length is 13 residues. V dropped 8 bases and J dropped 1; count of bases not matched to a gene: 1. Germline V lookup: CDR1 SGHTA, CDR2 FQGNSA. Here the CDR3 DNA reads TGTGCCAGCCAGCGGGGGGGCACAGATACGCAGTATTTT. This translates into CASQRGGTDTQYF.

V usage is TRBV29-1 and J usage is TRBJ2-2, with 7 bases identical to TRBD1. The trim removed 6 bases at V and 7 bases at J, leaving 8 bases unmatched. The CDR3 is 13 amino acids. Germline V gene data show CDR1 as SQVTM and CDR2 as ANQGSEA. Written as DNA, the CDR3 is TGCAGCGTCAGGACAGGAGGCAGCGGGGAGCTGTTTTTT. It codes for CSVRTGGSGELFF.

The count of this clone is one. The V call is TRBV14, the J call TRBJ1-4; TRBD1 matches at 12 bases. CDR1 is SGHDN and CDR2 is FVKESK in the germline V gene. This CDR3 has 15 residues. The V segment lost 2 bases and the J segment 8 bases; nucleotides outside the gene matches: 3. The CDR3 DNA sequence: TGTGCCAGCAGCCAACGGGACAGGGGGCAAGAAAAACTGTTTTTT. Translated: CASSQRDRGQEKLFF.

The rearrangement links TRBV30 to TRBJ2-7; TRBD1 matches at 12 bases. With 2 bases clipped from V and 9 bases from J, the junction kept 5 bases outside the gene matches. Germline values: CDR1 GTSNPN, CDR2 SVGIG (reference sequence). The CDR3 contains 13 residues. The CDR3 nucleotides are TGTGCCTGGAGTCCCGGGACAGGGGGCGGGCAGTACTTC. It translates to CAWSPGTGGGQYF.